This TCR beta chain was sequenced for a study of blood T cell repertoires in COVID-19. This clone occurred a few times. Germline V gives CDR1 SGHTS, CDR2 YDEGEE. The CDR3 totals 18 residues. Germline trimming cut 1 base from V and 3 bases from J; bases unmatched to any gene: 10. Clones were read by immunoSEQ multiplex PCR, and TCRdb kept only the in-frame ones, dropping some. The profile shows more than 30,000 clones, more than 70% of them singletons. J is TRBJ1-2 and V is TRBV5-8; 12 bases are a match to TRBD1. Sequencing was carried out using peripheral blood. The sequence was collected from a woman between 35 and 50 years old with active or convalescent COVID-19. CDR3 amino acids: CASSLPGQGARGYYGYTF. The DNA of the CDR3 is TGTGCCAGCAGCTTGCCGGGACAGGGGGCGCGAGGTTACTATGGCTACACCTTC.